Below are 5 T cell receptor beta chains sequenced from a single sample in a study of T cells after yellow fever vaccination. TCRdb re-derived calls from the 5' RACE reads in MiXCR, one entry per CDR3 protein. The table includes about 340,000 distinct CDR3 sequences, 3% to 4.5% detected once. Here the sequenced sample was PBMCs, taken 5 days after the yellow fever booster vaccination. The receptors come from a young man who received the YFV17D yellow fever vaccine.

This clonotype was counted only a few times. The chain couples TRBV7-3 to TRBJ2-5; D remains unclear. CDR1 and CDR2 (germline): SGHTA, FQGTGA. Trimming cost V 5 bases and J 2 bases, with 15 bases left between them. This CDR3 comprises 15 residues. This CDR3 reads CASSQTYSGQETQYF. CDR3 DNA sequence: TGTGCCAGCAGCCAGACTTACAGTGGTCAAGAGACCCAGTACTTC.

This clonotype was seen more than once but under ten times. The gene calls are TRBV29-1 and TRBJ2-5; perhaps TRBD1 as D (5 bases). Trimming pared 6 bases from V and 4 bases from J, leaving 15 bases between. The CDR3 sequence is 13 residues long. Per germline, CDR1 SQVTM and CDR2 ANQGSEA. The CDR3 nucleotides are TGCAGCGTGTCGATTCAGGGTCGAGAGACCCAGTACTTC. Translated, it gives CSVSIQGRETQYF.

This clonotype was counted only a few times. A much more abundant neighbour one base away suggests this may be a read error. CDR3 loop: CANSRNQETQYF. The CDR3 region has the DNA TGCGCCAACAGTAGAAACCAAGAGACCCAGTACTTC. The chain links TRBV5-1 to TRBJ2-5; the D is unclear. V was trimmed by 9 bases and J by 0 bases, leaving 9 bases between them. The CDR3 totals 12 residues. Germline CDR1 and CDR2: SGHRS and YFSETQ.

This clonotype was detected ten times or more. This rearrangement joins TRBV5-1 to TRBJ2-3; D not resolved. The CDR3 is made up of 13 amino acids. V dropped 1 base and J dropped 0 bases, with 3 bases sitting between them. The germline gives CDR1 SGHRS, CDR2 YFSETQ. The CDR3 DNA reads TGCGCCAGCAGCTTGATAAGCACAGATACGCAGTATTTT. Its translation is CASSLISTDTQYF.

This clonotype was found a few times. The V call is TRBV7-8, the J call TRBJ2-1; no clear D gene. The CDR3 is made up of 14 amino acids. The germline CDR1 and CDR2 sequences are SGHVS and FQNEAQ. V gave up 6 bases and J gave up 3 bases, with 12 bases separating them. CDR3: CASRPPEFYNEQFF. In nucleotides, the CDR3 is TGTGCCAGCAGGCCCCCGGAATTCTACAATGAGCAGTTCTTC.